This entry lists 9 T cell receptor beta chains sequenced from one sample in a study of T cells in Graves' hyperthyroidism and ophthalmopathy. TCR beta CDR3 region amplification was performed from RNA transcripts. HTBI primers were the set used in a first-round RT-PCR of the TCR CDR3. TCRdb processed the multiplex PCR reads anew with MiXCR; each CDR3 protein has one entry. The repertoire consists of around 420,000 distinct CDR3 sequences, with 15% to 18% occurring once and the leading ten covering roughly 7.4%. What was sequenced was blood. The receptors were gathered from a woman in her late teens or twenties with Graves' hyperthyroidism.

The chain joins TRBV11-2 to TRBJ2-1, with 10 bases matching TRBD2. Germline V lookup: CDR1 SGHAT, CDR2 FQNNGV. With V trimmed by 4 bases and J by 7 bases, 10 bases remained unmatched. The CDR3 contains 16 residues. The CDR3 loop is CASSSTPSGSWNEQFF. The CDR3 coding sequence is TGTGCCAGCAGCTCAACCCCTAGCGGGAGCTGGAATGAGCAGTTCTTC.

The sample holds a few counts of this clonotype. The chain combines TRBV4-2 with TRBJ1-3; 7 positions agree with TRBD1. Germline CDR1 LGHNA, CDR2 YNFKEQ. With 4 bases clipped from V and 6 bases from J, the junction kept 9 bases outside the gene matches. The CDR3 length is 15 residues. This chain's CDR3 is CASSRRQGVENTIYF. The DNA for the CDR3 is TGTGCCAGCAGCCGACGACAGGGTGTAGAAAACACCATATATTTT.

This clonotype was counted many times. V and J are TRBV6-2 or TRBV6-3 and TRBJ2-7; D uncertain. Trimming shortened V by 7 bases and J by 3 bases, and 7 bases separated the two germline ends. CDR1 and CDR2 from the germline V gene are MNHEY and SVGEGT. The CDR3 covers 11 residues. The CDR3 DNA reads as TGTGCCAGCACCTCCTTCTACGAGCAGTACTTC. As protein: CASTSFYEQYF.

This clonotype occurred many times. This chain links TRBV20-1 with TRBJ1-2, with D unclear. The germline V and J ends were trimmed by 5 bases and 7 bases, with 17 bases remaining between them. Germline CDR1 is DFQATT and CDR2 is SNEGSKA (reference sequence). This CDR3 comprises 13 residues. The chain's CDR3 is CSAPILVAGGYTF. CDR3 DNA sequence: TGCAGTGCTCCAATATTGGTTGCTGGTGGCTACACCTTC.

In this sample, this clonotype turned up many times. V is TRBV9 and J is TRBJ2-1; D remains unclear. The CDR3 spans 13 residues. Germline CDR1 SGDLS, CDR2 YYNGEE. V was cut by 0 bases and J by 5 bases, with 6 bases left in between. The chain's CDR3 is CASSVDGHNEQFF. The CDR3 DNA is TGTGCCAGCAGCGTAGACGGTCACAATGAGCAGTTCTTC. Full variable domain (rest looked up from reference TRBV9 and TRBJ2-1): DSGVTQTPKHLITATGQRVTLRCSPRSGDLSVYWYQQSLDQGLQFLIQYYNGEERAKGNILERFSAQQFPDLHSELNLSSLELGDSALYFCASSVDGHNEQFFGPGTRLTVL.

This clonotype was found many times. The chain uses TRBV3-1 and TRBJ1-5; 8 bases are a match to TRBD1. Germline trimming cut 2 bases from V and 5 bases from J; bases unmatched to any gene: 2. This CDR3 comprises 14 residues. Germline CDR1 and CDR2: LGHDT and YNNKEL (reference sequence). CDR3 protein: CASSQLTGDQPQHF. In DNA form, the CDR3 reads TGTGCCAGCAGCCAATTGACAGGGGATCAGCCCCAGCATTTT.

This clonotype was seen a handful of times. This rearrangement joins TRBV5-1 to TRBJ2-5; D gene uncertain. The V and J ends lost 2 bases and 5 bases respectively, with 10 bases between them. The CDR3 is made up of 13 amino acids. The germline gives CDR1 SGHRS, CDR2 YFSETQ. In DNA form, the CDR3 reads TGCGCCAGCAGCTTTTCCACGGAGGAGACCCAGTACTTC. Translation gives CASSFSTEETQYF.

This clonotype was recorded at least ten times. This sequence joins TRBV7-8 and TRBJ2-7, with 11 bases lining up with TRBD2. J was trimmed by 4 bases and V by 2 bases; bases with no gene match: 13. Per the germline V gene, CDR1 is SGHVS and CDR2 is FQNEAQ. This CDR3 has 18 amino acids. The CDR3 DNA reads TGTGCCAGCAGCTTAAGGGCTAGCGGGAGGACTATGTTTTACGAGCAGTACTTC. Translation: CASSLRASGRTMFYEQYF.

The genes are TRBV7-9 and TRBJ2-7; TRBD1 agrees at 7 bases. The CDR3 extends over 14 amino acids. Germline lookup yields CDR1 SEHNR and CDR2 FQNEAQ (reference sequence). The V gene end was trimmed by 4 bases and the J gene end by 1 base; junction bases not matched to a gene: 4. The CDR3 DNA reads TGTGCCAGCAGCTCCCGGGACAGATCCTACGAGCAGTACTTC. Its translation is CASSSRDRSYEQYF.